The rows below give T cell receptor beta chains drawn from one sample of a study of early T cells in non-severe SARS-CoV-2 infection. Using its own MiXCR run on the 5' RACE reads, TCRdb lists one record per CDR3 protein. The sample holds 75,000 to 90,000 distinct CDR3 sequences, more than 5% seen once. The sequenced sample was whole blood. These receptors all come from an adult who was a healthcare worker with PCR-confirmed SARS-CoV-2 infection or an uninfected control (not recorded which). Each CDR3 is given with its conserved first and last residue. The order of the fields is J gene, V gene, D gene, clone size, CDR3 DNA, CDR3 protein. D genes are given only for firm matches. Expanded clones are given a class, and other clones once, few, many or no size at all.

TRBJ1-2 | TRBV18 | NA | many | TGTGCCAGCTCACCACGCGGGGACGGGGTCTATGGCTACACCTTC | CASSPRGDGVYGYTF
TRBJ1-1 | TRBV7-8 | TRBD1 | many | TGTGCCAGCAGCCCAAAGGGGGCATATGGGGACACTGAAGCTTTCTTT | CASSPKGAYGDTEAFF
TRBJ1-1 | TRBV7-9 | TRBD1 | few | TGTGCCAGCAGCTCGCCCCCGGGACAGGGAGTCACTGAAGCTTTCTTT | CASSSPPGQGVTEAFF
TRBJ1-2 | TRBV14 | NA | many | TGTGCCAGCAGCCAAGCAGGAAACTATGGCTACACCTTC | CASSQAGNYGYTF
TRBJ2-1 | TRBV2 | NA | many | TGTGCCAGCAGTGTAGGTGGGGCATCCTACAATGAGCAGTTCTTC | CASSVGGASYNEQFF
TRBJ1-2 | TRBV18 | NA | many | TGTGCCAGCTCACAGGGAAAAATTAACTATGGCTACACCTTC | CASSQGKINYGYTF
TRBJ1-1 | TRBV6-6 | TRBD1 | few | TGTGCCAGCAGGTCCAGGGGGGTAGTCACTGAAGCTTTCTTT | CASRSRGVVTEAFF
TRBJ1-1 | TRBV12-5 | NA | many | TGTGCTAGTGGTTTCAATACCCAGATGGAGGGAGCTTTCTTT | CASGFNTQMEGAFF
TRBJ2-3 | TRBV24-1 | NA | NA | TGTGCCACCAGTGATTTAGGCAGGGGTGGTGCAGATACGCAGTATTTT | CATSDLGRGGADTQYF
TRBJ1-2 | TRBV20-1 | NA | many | TGCAGTGCTAGAGATAGTAGCGGAGTCTATGGCTACACCTTC | CSARDSSGVYGYTF
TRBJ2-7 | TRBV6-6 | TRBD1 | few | TGTGCCAGCAGCGGGACAGGTTCTGGAGAGCAGTACTTC | CASSGTGSGEQYF
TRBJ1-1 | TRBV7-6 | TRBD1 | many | TGTGCCAGCAGCGTTGCGGCCAGGGGGCCGAGTACTGAAGCTTTCTTT | CASSVAARGPSTEAFF
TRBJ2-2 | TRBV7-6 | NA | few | TGTGCCAGCAGCCCCCAAGGTGGAGGGAACACCGGGGAGCTGTTTTTT | CASSPQGGGNTGELFF
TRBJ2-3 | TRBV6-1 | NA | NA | TGTGCCAGCAGTGTTCCTAAGGGTTCGCAGTATTTT | CASSVPKGSQYF
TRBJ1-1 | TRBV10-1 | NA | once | TGCGCCAGCAGTGAGAACTTCCTCACTGAAGCTTTCTTT | CASSENFLTEAFF
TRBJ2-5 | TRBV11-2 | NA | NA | TGTGCCAGCAGCAGACAGAGGGAGACCCAGTACTTC | CASSRQRETQYF
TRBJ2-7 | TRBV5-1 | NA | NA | TGCGCCAGCAGCTTGAGTATGGGCAGGGCCTCCGAGCAGTACTTC | CASSLSMGRASEQYF
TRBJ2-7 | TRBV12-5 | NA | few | TGTGCTAGTGGTTCAGGGGAGAGCTCCTACGAGCAGTACTTC | CASGSGESSYEQYF
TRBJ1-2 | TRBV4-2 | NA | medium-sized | TGTGCCAGCAGCCAAGACAGCGCCAAAAACTATGGCTACACCTTC | CASSQDSAKNYGYTF
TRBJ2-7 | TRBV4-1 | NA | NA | TGCGCCAGCAGCCAAGATCCAGGGGGGTACAAGTACGAGCAGTACTTC | CASSQDPGGYKYEQYF